This TCR beta chain was sequenced for a study of regulatory T cells in long-lasting Graves disease. This clonotype was detected ten times or more. Construction of TCR beta libraries relied on iRepertoire HTBI primers and on Arm-PCR targeting CDR3 regions. TCRdb reanalysed the multiplex PCR reads using MiXCR and keeps one entry per CDR3 protein. The profile shows more than 300,000 distinct CDR3 sequences, about 14% of them singletons. The time point is: newly diagnosed GD, antithyroid drugs for less than 3 months. There was RNA extracted from PBMCs, and the TCR library was made from it. Germline loops: CDR1 SGHAT, CDR2 FQNNGV. The CDR3 extends over 14 amino acids. The V end was cut by 0 bases, the J end by 8 bases, with 11 bases between.

The receptor comes from a female donor with Graves disease. V gene TRBV11-2 combines with J gene TRBJ2-1; possibly TRBD1 for D (5 bases). Material: peripheral blood mononuclear cells (PBMCs), obtained at new diagnosis, from a patient treated with antithyroid drugs. The CDR3 region is CASSLEQAGHEQFF. As DNA, the CDR3 is TGTGCCAGCAGCTTAGAACAGGCTGGCCATGAGCAGTTCTTC.